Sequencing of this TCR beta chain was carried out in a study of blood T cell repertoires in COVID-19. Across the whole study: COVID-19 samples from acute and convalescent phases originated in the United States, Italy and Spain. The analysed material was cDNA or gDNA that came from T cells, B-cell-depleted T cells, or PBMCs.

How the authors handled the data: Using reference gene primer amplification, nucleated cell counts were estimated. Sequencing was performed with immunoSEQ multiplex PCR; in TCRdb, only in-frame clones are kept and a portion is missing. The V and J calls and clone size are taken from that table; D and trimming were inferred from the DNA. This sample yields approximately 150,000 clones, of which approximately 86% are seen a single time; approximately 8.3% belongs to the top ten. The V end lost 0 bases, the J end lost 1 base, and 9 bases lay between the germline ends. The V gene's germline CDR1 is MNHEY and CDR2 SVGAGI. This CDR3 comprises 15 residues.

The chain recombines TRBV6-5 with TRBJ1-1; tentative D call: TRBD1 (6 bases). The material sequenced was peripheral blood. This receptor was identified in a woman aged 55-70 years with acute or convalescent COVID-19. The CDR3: CASSYSGTPNTEAFF. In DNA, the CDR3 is TGTGCCAGCAGTTACTCCGGGACACCGAACACTGAAGCTTTCTTT.